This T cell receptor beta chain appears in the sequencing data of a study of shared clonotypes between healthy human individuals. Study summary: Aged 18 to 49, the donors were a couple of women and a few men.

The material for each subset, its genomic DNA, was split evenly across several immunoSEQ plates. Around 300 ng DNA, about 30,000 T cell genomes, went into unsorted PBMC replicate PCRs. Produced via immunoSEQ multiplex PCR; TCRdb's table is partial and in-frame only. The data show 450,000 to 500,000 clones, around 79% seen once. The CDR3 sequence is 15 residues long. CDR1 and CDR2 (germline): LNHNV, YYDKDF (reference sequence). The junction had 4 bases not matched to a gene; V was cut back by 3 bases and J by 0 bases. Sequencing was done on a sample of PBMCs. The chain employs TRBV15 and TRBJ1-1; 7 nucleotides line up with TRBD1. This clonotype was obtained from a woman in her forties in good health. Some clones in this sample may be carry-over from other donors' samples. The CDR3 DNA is TGTGCCACCAGCAGGCGGGGACAGTTGAACACTGAAGCTTTCTTT. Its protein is CATSRRGQLNTEAFF.